The following is a T cell receptor beta chain sequence with its context. This clonotype has at least ten counts. This receptor's antigen is unknown. Within one base of it there is no much larger clone, and no base qualities were kept. The sample originates from a study of response to subunit inactivated influenza vaccine (dated by TCRdb to 2016 to 2018). Background for the entire study: The study used deep quantitative T cell receptor repertoire profiling to track responses to a trivalent subunit inactivated influenza vaccine. General conclusions and limits of the study: According to the authors, only a limited number of new T cells may be recruited by each seasonal influenza vaccination.

The library was obtained by RT-PCR. The sequencer listed for this sample is Illumina HiSeq 2500. TCRdb applied fastp at Q25 and MiXCR to the public reads, then kept only in-frame beta chains. CDR3 protein duplicates are merged, each entry listing the most common genes and DNA. This sample lists approximately 170,000 distinct CDR3 sequences; approximately 12% were detected once. 25% to 30% of the sample rests with the top ten. Inclusive of the bounding cysteine and phenylalanine, the CDR3 is 15 residues long. Of the read, only the CDR3 DNA is kept; its 45 bases are in frame from base 1. Relative to germline, V is missing 5 bases and J is missing 8 bases, with 9 bases of the junction outside any gene match. The same sample was also studied in work on T cells expressing NK-cell markers. The second study's paper adds: TCR beta cDNA libraries were prepared using 5'RACE template switching, which introduced a universal primer site and unique molecular identifiers. Three sorted T-cell subsets (CD3+CD56+NKG2C+, CD3+CD56+NKG2C- and CD3+CD56-NKG2C+) from about 8 donors had their TCR beta-chain repertoires profiled. Among the eight sequenced donors, only one was HCMV-seronegative, while the other seven were HCMV-seropositive. To restrict sorting to alphabetaTCR-expressing T cells, an anti-gammadeltaTCR antibody was added in several experiments. In several donors, the dominant CD3+CD56+NKG2C+ clonotypes were found to rank among the top 10 CD8+ clonotypes and to make up about 1.0-7.5% of CD8+ T cells. Those dominant clonotypes were again the most abundant among CD3+CD56-NKG2C+ cells in several donors, at roughly 25-60.1%. It remained unclear whether the expanded NKG2C-expressing T cell clones were specific for HCMV antigens. The study sequenced eight donors, all healthy volunteers chosen at random: three men and five women. HCMV serostatus was determined by detecting HCMV-specific IgG in serum with a commercial ELISA kit. Peripheral blood mononuclear cells were isolated from blood by Ficoll density gradient centrifugation. Using Miltenyi isolation kits, CD4+ and CD8+ T cells were isolated from PBMC through magnetic immunoseparation. Priming for cDNA synthesis came from the TCR beta constant segment, and two successive PCR amplification steps followed. Libraries were sequenced as 2 x 150 bp reads on Illumina HiSeq 2000/2500, MiSeq or NextSeq. MIGEC handled demultiplexing of the reads and grouping by UMI, while MiTCR was used to assemble and quantify clonotypes. To remove erroneous sequences, TCR cDNA sequences were retained only when supported by two or more reads. Downstream repertoire analysis used the tcR package, and clonotypes were matched across fractions by CDR3 nucleotide sequence plus V segment. Antigen specificity was annotated against VDJdb with VDJmatch, allowing one amino acid substitution in CDR3.

Rearrangement joined TRBV12-3 or TRBV12-4 to TRBJ2-1; TRBD2 agrees with 10 junctional bases. Specimen: CD8+ T cells sorted from PBMCs, collected 11 to 12 days after vaccination. The sequence derives from a man aged 50 or older who received an inactivated influenza vaccine. Donor details come from another sample of the same person, matched by shared clones. The sequenced DNA is TGTGCCAGCAGTCCCCAGCGGGAGGGCCGCGATGAGCAGTTCTTC. Its amino acids are CASSPQREGRDEQFF.